This T cell receptor (beta chain) was found in a study of cytomegalovirus exposure and HLA in healthy donors. About the research overall: When about 400 donors were genotyped, about 81% of them were found to fall in the Caucasian-associated ancestry cluster.

The CDR3 runs to 17 residues. V trimming: 3 bases; J trimming: 0 bases; junction bases outside the gene matches: 6. CDR1 is SGHRS and CDR2 is YFSETQ in the germline V gene. Amplification used 60 Vbeta primers and 13 Jbeta primers. Measured with immunoSEQ multiplex PCR; TCRdb has only the in-frame clones, and not every one. The data hold approximately 150,000 clones, with 65% to 85% observed a single time. This clone was seen a handful of times. Its cognate antigen is unknown. Findings of the study overall: Available immune exposure information covered CMV serostatus only.

This TCR was recovered from a woman between 18 and 29 years old in good health and CMV-seronegative. The specimen sequenced was PBMCs. The chain combines TRBV5-1 with TRBJ2-6; 7 bases agree with TRBD1. For the CDR3, the DNA is TGCGCCAGCAGCTGGGGTGGGACAGCCTCTGGGGCCAACGTCCTGACTTTC. Protein product: CASSWGGTASGANVLTF.